This note documents a single T cell receptor (beta chain) sequence. Its matching antigen is unknown. The source of the sample is a study of shared clonotypes between healthy human individuals. The data were produced by immunoSEQ multiplex PCR, yet TCRdb's version contains in-frame clones alone and is incomplete. The table shows roughly 220,000 clones, with approximately 70% occurring only once. There are 15 residues in the CDR3. Germline V gives CDR1 SEHNR, CDR2 FQNEAQ (reference sequence). The ends were cut back, 6 bases at V and 2 bases at J, with 14 bases in the middle. Study-wide points: The generation probabilities recorded for non-shared clonotypes fell below those of clonotypes shared by all four donors. Around 5.4% of naive CD4 clonotypes were common to a handful of donors.

The rearrangement uses TRBV7-9 and TRBJ1-5; D is unresolved. Sample: memory CD4+ T cells sorted from blood. As for subset: CD45RA-negative fraction. The clonotype originates from a young man in good health. The CDR3 DNA is TGTGCCAGCAGTGCGGAGCCCACTGGCAATCAGCCCCAGCATTTT. This translates into CASSAEPTGNQPQHF.